Each of the 26 T cell receptor beta chains below was sequenced from the same sample in a study of T cells after yellow fever vaccination. TCRdb reprocessed the 5' RACE reads with MiXCR, giving one entry per CDR3 protein. The data show 450,000 to 650,000 distinct CDR3 sequences, roughly 14% seen once. The sequencing here drew on PBMCs, taken on the day of the yellow fever booster vaccination. All receptors derive from a man in his thirties or forties who received the YFV17D yellow fever vaccine.

The rearrangement uses TRBV6-2 or TRBV6-3 and TRBJ2-1; 9 bases align to TRBD2. CDR1 is MNHEY, CDR2 SVGEGT, per germline. The CDR3 has 17 amino acids. J was trimmed by 3 bases and V by 2 bases; bases with no gene match: 8. The CDR3 DNA reads as TGTGCCAGCAGTTACAACCCTAGCGGGAAGAACTACAATGAGCAGTTCTTC. Its protein is CASSYNPSGKNYNEQFF.

This rearrangement joins TRBV15 to TRBJ1-6; a weak D match, TRBD1 (5 bases). From germline, CDR1 is LNHNV and CDR2 YYDKDF (reference sequence). The CDR3 totals 14 residues. V was clipped by 8 bases and J by 13 bases, with 21 bases between them. The DNA for the CDR3 is TGTGCCACCCGAGGACAACGGGACGGAGCGCCCCTCCACTTT. Protein sequence: CATRGQRDGAPLHF.

V gene TRBV4-3 combines with J gene TRBJ2-5, with 12 bases matching TRBD2. Germline trimming cut 1 base from V and 2 bases from J; bases unmatched to any gene: 8. Germline values: CDR1 LGHNA, CDR2 YSLEER. The CDR3 totals 18 residues. CDR3 bases: TGCGCCAGCAGCCAAGGAACCCTACTAGCGGGAGGACAAGAGACCCAGTACTTC. It yields the protein CASSQGTLLAGGQETQYF.

J is TRBJ2-7 and V is TRBV28; D uncertain. In germline, CDR1 is MDHEN, CDR2 SYDVKM. CDR3 size: 12 residues. The germline V and J ends were trimmed by 7 bases and 4 bases, with 11 bases remaining between them. CDR3 region: CASTYRGYEQYF. The CDR3 bases are TGTGCCAGCACCTACAGAGGATACGAGCAGTACTTC.

This clonotype was detected a few times. The V and J genes are TRBV27 and TRBJ2-7; 12 bases map to TRBD2. The CDR3 totals 13 residues. Trimming removed 7 bases from V and 4 bases from J; junction bases left unmatched: 2. Germline CDR1 reads MNHEY; CDR2 reads SMNVEV (reference sequence). DNA for the CDR3: TGTGCCAGCAAGGGACTAGCGGGTTACGAGCAGTACTTC. It translates to CASKGLAGYEQYF.

The chain carries TRBV11-2 and TRBJ2-1, with a tentative D call TRBD2 (6 bases). Trimming cost V 2 bases and J 2 bases, with 19 bases left between them. The CDR3 totals 18 residues. Looked up from germline, CDR1 is SGHAT and CDR2 is FQNNGV. Written as DNA, the CDR3 is TGTGCCAGCAGCTTAACAGCGGGTGAGGGGCCCCCCTACAATGAGCAGTTCTTC. It codes for CASSLTAGEGPPYNEQFF. Combining the CDR3 with reference TRBV11-2 and TRBJ2-1 gives the whole variable domain EAGVAQSPRYKIIEKRQSVAFWCNPISGHATLYWYQQILGQGPKLLIQFQNNGVVDDSQLPKDRFSAERLKGVDSTLKIQPAKLEDSAVYLCASSLTAGEGPPYNEQFFGPGTRLTVL.

This chain uses TRBV5-6 with TRBJ2-3, with D maybe TRBD2 (7 bases). The germline V gene has CDR1 SGHDT and CDR2 YYEEEE. The CDR3 has 15 amino acids. Trimming shortened V by 0 bases and J by 5 bases, and 13 bases separated the two germline ends. The CDR3 DNA sequence: TGTGCCAGCAGCTTGGATCTGAGGGGGGGAGATACGCAGTATTTT. Amino acid sequence: CASSLDLRGGDTQYF. Looking up the rest from reference TRBV5-6 and TRBJ2-3 gives the full variable domain: DAGVTQSPTHLIKTRGQQVTLRCSPKSGHDTVSWYQQALGQGPQFIFQYYEEEERQRGNFPDRFSGHQFPNYSSELNVNALLLGDSALYLCASSLDLRGGDTQYFGPGTRLTVL.

J is TRBJ2-3 and V is TRBV20-1; D is undetermined. The CDR3 runs 13 residues. Germline loops: CDR1 DFQATT, CDR2 SNEGSKA (reference sequence). V lost 3 bases to trimming and J lost 3 bases, with 10 bases between them. The CDR3: CSARSSETDTQYF. CDR3 nucleotides: TGCAGTGCTAGGTCCAGCGAGACAGATACGCAGTATTTT.

This clonotype was observed a few times. The chain links TRBV11-2 to TRBJ2-2, with TRBD2 matching over 13 bases. CDR1 and CDR2 from the germline V gene are SGHAT and FQNNGV. The CDR3 has 16 residues. V shed 3 bases, J shed 6 bases, and the junction held 4 bases outside the gene matches. DNA for the CDR3: TGTGCCAGCAGCTTTGAACTAGCGGGAGGGTCCGGGGAGCTGTTTTTT. This gives the protein CASSFELAGGSGELFF.

The rearrangement links TRBV2 to TRBJ2-5; 7 bases align to TRBD1. From germline, CDR1 is SNHLY and CDR2 FYNNEI. The V gene end was trimmed by 6 bases and the J gene end by 1 base; junction bases not matched to a gene: 5. The CDR3 has 14 residues. CDR3 region: CASRGDSSQETQYF. CDR3 bases: TGTGCCAGCAGGGGGGACAGTTCCCAAGAGACCCAGTACTTC. Filled out from reference TRBV2 and TRBJ2-5, the complete variable domain reads EPEVTQTPSHQVTQMGQEVILRCVPISNHLYFYWYRQILGQKVEFLVSFYNNEISEKSEIFDDQFSVERPDGSNFTLKIRSTKLEDSAMYFCASRGDSSQETQYFGPGTRLLVL.

This rearrangement joins TRBV30 to TRBJ2-7; 8 nucleotides line up with TRBD1. CDR1 is GTSNPN and CDR2 is SVGIG in the germline V gene (reference sequence). The CDR3 is made up of 16 amino acids. V lost 2 bases and J lost 2; bases outside the gene matches: 11. CDR3 sequence reads: CAWSPRGQGRAYEQYF. The CDR3 region has the DNA TGTGCCTGGAGTCCTCGAGGACAGGGCAGGGCCTACGAGCAGTACTTC. Complete variable domain (other parts from reference TRBV30 and TRBJ2-7): SQTIHQWPATLVQPVGSPLSLECTVEGTSNPNLYWYRQAAGRGLQLLFYSVGIGQISSEVPQNLSASRPQDRQFILSSKKLLLSDSGFYLCAWSPRGQGRAYEQYFGPGTRLTVT.

This clonotype has ten or more counts. This rearrangement joins TRBV5-4 to TRBJ2-7, with D unclear. The V and J ends lost 2 bases and 5 bases respectively, with 11 bases between them. Per the germline V gene, CDR1 is SGHNT and CDR2 is YYREEE (reference sequence). This CDR3 is 13 amino acids long. CDR3: CASSFRATNEQYF. CDR3 coding DNA: TGTGCCAGCAGCTTTCGGGCGACGAACGAGCAGTACTTC.

This clonotype has at least ten counts. The V call is TRBV20-1, the J call TRBJ2-4; D possibly corresponds to TRBD2 (6 bases). This CDR3 has 15 amino acids. Germline CDR1 is DFQATT and CDR2 is SNEGSKA (reference sequence). Deletions cut 6 bases from V and 6 bases from J, with 21 bases between. The CDR3 sequence: CSAVDPPKGGNIQYF. CDR3 bases: TGCAGTGCCGTGGATCCTCCAAAGGGAGGAAACATTCAGTACTTC.

A few counts support this clonotype. DNA of the CDR3: TGTGCCAGCAGTTTTGGTTGGGCGGGAGAGACCCAGTACTTC. Translation: CASSFGWAGETQYF. The V call is TRBV12-3 or TRBV12-4, the J call TRBJ2-5; tentatively, D is TRBD2 (5 bases). V lost 3 bases and J lost 4, with 12 bases in between. CDR3 length equals 14 residues.

This sequence joins TRBV29-1 and TRBJ2-3; TRBD2 matches at 13 bases. J was trimmed by 6 bases and V by 5 bases; bases with no gene match: 8. This CDR3 comprises 15 residues. Germline assignment: CDR1 SQVTM and CDR2 ANQGSEA. The CDR3 loop reads CSVRTSGSITDTQYF. The CDR3 nucleotides are TGCAGCGTTCGGACTAGCGGGAGCATTACGGATACGCAGTATTTT.

This clonotype came up a few times. The chain is built from TRBV10-3 and TRBJ2-7; no clear D. The V and J ends lost 4 bases and 1 base respectively, with 14 bases between them. The CDR3 sequence is 15 residues long. Germline lookup yields CDR1 ENHRY and CDR2 SYGVKD. In DNA form, the CDR3 reads TGTGCCATCAGTGCCCCCGGACGGGTATCCTACGAGCAGTACTTC. This gives the protein CAISAPGRVSYEQYF.

CDR3: CASSLALAGAIPYQETQYF. In DNA, the CDR3 is TGTGCCAGCAGCTTAGCGCTGGCAGGGGCGATTCCGTACCAAGAGACCCAGTACTTC. This chain links TRBV7-8 with TRBJ2-5; perhaps TRBD1 as D (6 bases). Deletions cut 0 bases from V and 0 bases from J, with 20 bases between. The length of the CDR3 is 19 residues. CDR1 and CDR2 from the germline V gene are SGHVS and FQNEAQ.

This clonotype was observed a few times. The chain recombines TRBV7-9 with TRBJ2-7; D gene unclear. The ends were cut back, 2 bases at V and 5 bases at J, with 16 bases in the middle. This CDR3 has 15 residues. Germline V gives CDR1 SEHNR, CDR2 FQNEAQ (reference sequence). CDR3 residues: CASSLWTGSGNEQYF. Here the CDR3 DNA reads TGTGCCAGCAGCTTATGGACCGGCTCTGGAAACGAGCAGTACTTC.

This clonotype was seen more than once but under ten times. The genes are TRBV20-1 and TRBJ2-1, with 7 bases that match TRBD2. The CDR3 contains 13 residues. Germline CDR1 is DFQATT and CDR2 is SNEGSKA (reference sequence). With V trimmed by 6 bases and J by 7 bases, 9 bases remained unmatched. The CDR3 DNA reads as TGCAGTGCCATGCGGGGGAGAGGTAATGAGCAGTTCTTC. Residues: CSAMRGRGNEQFF.

This clonotype has more than one count but fewer than ten. The chain recombines TRBV6-1 with TRBJ2-7, with TRBD1 as a possible D gene (6 bases). The germline CDR1 and CDR2 sequences are MNHNS and SASEGT. V lost 8 bases and J lost 6, with 11 bases in between. CDR3 length: 11 residues. CDR3 in amino acids: CASSPRGEQYF. CDR3 coding DNA: TGTGCCAGCTCCCCCAGGGGCGAGCAGTACTTC.

The chain has TRBV2 and TRBJ2-5; 7 bases fit TRBD1. Trimming at V came to 8 bases and at J to 10 bases, leaving 10 bases not matched to a gene. CDR3 size: 12 residues. Germline V gives CDR1 SNHLY, CDR2 FYNNEI. CDR3 nucleotide sequence: TGTGCCAGCGACCTGCCCCAGGGGGTCCAGTACTTC. Translated: CASDLPQGVQYF.

In this sample, this clonotype turned up many times. The genes are TRBV29-1 and TRBJ2-7; 9 bases line up with TRBD1. The junction had 5 bases not matched to a gene; V was cut back by 7 bases and J by 4 bases. The germline V gene encodes CDR1 SQVTM and CDR2 ANQGSEA. This CDR3 comprises 12 residues. CDR3 residues: CSGQTGGYEQYF. As DNA, the CDR3 is TGCAGCGGACAGACAGGGGGTTACGAGCAGTACTTC.

Only a few counts were recorded for this clonotype. This chain links TRBV20-1 with TRBJ2-5; 9 nucleotides agree with TRBD2. The CDR3 is 15 amino acids. The germline V gene encodes CDR1 DFQATT and CDR2 SNEGSKA (reference sequence). Unmatched junction bases numbered 4, after V lost 0 bases and J lost 2 bases. The CDR3 DNA sequence: TGCAGTGCTAGAGATGGGACTAGCCCTCAAGAGACCCAGTACTTC. This codes for CSARDGTSPQETQYF.

This clonotype was seen a few times. The chain joins TRBV15 to TRBJ2-7; TRBD2 matches 11 bases. Germline trimming cut 3 bases from V and 4 bases from J; bases unmatched to any gene: 5. CDR1 LNHNV and CDR2 YYDKDF come from the germline V gene (reference sequence). CDR3 length equals 15 residues. CDR3: CATSSRTSGLYEQYF. The CDR3 DNA reads as TGTGCCACCAGCAGTAGGACTAGCGGGCTATACGAGCAGTACTTC.

This clonotype appeared a few times. The chain has TRBV6-5 and TRBJ2-5; D gene uncertain. Germline CDR1 MNHEY, CDR2 SVGAGI. V was trimmed by 8 bases and J by 1 base, leaving 8 bases between them. The CDR3 runs to 12 residues. CDR3 in amino acids: CASRASQETQYF. The CDR3 bases are TGTGCCAGCCGGGCCAGCCAAGAGACCCAGTACTTC.

The chain is built from TRBV28 and TRBJ2-5; no reliable D call. V lost 2 bases and J lost 8, with 6 bases in between. From germline, CDR1 is MDHEN and CDR2 SYDVKM. CDR3 length: 11 residues. The CDR3 nucleotides are TGTGCCAGCAGTTTACGGCGTACCCAGTACTTC. Residues: CASSLRRTQYF.